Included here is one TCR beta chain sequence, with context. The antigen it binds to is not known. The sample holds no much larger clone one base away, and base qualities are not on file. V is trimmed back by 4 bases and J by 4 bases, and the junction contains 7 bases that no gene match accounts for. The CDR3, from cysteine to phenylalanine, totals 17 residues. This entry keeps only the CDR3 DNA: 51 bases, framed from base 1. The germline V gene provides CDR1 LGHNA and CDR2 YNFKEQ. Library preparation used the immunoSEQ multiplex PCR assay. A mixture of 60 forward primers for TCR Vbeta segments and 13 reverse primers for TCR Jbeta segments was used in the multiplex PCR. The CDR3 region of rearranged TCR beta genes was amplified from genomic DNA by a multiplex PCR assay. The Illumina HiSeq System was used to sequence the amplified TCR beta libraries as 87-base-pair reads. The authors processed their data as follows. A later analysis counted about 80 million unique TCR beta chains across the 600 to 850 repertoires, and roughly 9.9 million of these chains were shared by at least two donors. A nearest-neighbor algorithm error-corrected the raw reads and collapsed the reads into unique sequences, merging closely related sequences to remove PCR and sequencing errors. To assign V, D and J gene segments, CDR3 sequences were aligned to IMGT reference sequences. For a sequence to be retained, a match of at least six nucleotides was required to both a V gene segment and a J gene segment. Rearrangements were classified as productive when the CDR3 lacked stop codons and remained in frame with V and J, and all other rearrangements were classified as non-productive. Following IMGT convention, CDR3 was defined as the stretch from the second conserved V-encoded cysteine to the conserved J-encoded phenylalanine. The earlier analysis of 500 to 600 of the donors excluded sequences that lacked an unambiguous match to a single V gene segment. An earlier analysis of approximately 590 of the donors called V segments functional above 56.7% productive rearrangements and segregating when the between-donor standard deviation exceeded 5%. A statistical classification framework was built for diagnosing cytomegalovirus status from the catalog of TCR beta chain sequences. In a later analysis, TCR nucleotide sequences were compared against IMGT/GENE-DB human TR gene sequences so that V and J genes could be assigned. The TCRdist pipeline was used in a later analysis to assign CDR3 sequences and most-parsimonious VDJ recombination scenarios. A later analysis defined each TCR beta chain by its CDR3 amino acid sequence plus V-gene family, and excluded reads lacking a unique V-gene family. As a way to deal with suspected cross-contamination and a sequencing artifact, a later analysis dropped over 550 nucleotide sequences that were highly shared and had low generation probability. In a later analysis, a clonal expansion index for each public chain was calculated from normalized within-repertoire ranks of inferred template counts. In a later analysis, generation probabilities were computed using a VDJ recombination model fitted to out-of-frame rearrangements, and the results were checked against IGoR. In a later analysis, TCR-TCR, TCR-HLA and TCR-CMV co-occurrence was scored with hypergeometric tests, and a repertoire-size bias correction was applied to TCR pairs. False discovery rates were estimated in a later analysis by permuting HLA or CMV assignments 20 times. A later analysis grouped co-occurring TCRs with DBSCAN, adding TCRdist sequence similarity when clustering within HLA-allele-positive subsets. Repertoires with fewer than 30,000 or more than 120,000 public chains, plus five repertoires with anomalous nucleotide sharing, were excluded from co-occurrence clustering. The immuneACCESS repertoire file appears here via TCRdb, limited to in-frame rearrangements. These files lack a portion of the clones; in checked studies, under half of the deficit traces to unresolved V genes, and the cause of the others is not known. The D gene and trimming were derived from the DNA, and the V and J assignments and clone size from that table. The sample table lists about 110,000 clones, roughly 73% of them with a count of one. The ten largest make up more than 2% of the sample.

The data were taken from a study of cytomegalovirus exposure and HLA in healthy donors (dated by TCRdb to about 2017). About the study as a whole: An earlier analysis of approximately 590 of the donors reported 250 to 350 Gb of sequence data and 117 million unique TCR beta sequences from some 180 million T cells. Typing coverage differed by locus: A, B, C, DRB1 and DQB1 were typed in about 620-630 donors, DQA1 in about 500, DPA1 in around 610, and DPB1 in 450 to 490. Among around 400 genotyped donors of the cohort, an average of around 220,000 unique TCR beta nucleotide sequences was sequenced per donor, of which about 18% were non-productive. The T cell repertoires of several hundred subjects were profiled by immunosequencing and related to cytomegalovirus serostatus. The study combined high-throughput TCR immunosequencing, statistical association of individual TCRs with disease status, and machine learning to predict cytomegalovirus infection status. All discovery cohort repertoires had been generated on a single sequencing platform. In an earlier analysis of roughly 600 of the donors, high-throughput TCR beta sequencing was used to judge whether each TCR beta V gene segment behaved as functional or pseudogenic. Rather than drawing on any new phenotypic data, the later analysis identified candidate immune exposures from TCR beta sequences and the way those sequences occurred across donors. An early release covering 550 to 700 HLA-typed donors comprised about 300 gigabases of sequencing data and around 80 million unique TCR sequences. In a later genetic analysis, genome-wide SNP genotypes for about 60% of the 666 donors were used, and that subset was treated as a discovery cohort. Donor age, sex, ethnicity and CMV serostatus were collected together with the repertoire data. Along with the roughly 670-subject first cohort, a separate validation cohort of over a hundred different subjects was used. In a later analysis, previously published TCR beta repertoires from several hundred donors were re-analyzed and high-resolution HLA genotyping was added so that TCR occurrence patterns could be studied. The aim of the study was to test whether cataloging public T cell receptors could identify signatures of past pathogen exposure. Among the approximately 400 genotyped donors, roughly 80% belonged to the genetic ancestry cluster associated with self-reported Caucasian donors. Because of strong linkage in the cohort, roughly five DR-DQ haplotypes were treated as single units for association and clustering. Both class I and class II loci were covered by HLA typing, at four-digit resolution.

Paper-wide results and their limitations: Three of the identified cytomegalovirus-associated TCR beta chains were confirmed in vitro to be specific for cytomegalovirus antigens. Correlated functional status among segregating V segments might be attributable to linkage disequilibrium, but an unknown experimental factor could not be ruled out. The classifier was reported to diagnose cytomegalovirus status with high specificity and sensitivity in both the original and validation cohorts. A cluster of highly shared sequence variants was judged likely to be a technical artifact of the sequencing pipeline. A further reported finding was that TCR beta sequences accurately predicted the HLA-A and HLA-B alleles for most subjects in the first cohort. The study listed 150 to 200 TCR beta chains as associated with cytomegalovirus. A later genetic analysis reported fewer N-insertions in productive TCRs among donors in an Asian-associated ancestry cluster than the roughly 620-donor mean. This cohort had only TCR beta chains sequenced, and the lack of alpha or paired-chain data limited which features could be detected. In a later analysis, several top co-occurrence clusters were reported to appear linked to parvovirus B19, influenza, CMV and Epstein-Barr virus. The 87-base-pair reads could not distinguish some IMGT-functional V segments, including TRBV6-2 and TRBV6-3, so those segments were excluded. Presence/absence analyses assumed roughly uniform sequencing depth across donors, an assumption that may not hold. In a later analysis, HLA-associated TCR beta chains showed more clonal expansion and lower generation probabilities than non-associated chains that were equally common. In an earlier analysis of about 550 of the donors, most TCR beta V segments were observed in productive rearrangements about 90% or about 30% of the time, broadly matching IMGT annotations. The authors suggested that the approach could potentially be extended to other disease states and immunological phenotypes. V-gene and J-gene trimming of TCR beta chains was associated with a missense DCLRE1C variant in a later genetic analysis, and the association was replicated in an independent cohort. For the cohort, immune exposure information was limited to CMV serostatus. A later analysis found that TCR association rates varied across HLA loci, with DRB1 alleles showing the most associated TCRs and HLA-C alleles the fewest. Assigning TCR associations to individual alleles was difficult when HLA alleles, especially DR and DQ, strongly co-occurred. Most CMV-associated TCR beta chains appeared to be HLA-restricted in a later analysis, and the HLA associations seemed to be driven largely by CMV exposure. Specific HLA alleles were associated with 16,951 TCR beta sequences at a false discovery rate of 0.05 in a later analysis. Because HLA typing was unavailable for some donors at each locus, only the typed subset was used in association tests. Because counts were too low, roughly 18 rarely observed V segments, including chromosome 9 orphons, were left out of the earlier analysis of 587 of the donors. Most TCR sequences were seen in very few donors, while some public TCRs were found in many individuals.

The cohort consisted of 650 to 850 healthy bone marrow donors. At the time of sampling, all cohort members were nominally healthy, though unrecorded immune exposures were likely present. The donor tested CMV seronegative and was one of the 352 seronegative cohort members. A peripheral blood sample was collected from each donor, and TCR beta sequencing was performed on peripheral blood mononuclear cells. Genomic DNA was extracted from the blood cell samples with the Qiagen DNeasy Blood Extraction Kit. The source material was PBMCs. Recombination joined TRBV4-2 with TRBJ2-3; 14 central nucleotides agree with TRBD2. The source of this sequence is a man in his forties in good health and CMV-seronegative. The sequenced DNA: TGTGCCAGCAGCCGATCGACTAGCGGGGGGGCCGCAGATACGCAGTATTTT. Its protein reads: CASSRSTSGGAADTQYF.